This entry lists 14 T cell receptor beta chains sequenced from one sample in a study of CXCR3-negative and CXCR3-positive naive CD8 T cells. cDNA libraries for TRB were generated by 5' RACE incorporating UMI labels. Each CDR3 protein gets one entry in TCRdb, which reprocessed the 5' RACE reads and gives no DNA. The ten most abundant clones cover about 15% of a sample with over 35,000 distinct CDR3 sequences. Sequencing used memory CD8+ T cells from blood. The receptors here all came from a human donor in good health. Some clones in this sample may be carry-over from other donors' samples.

V is TRBV2 and J is TRBJ2-1; lacking DNA, the TRBD2 call made by TCRdb goes unchecked. The germline CDR1 and CDR2 sequences are SNHLY and FYNNEI. The CDR3 spans 13 residues. The CDR3 loop reads CASSGSAGGREFF.

The J gene is TRBJ2-7, the V gene TRBV12-3 or TRBV12-4; TCRdb reports TRBD1, a call that lacks DNA to check it against. CDR3 length: 12 residues. This CDR3 reads CASSFQGDEQYF.

The chain is built from TRBV15 and TRBJ2-1; absent DNA, TCRdb's TRBD1 call cannot be checked. Germline values: CDR1 LNHNV, CDR2 YYDKDF (reference sequence). The CDR3 has 13 amino acids. CDR3 amino acids: CATSIDRDNEQFF.

The CDR3 loop is CASSLTSGGYNEQFF. The rearrangement joins TRBV11-3 to TRBJ2-1; TCRdb's D call of TRBD2 is untestable without DNA. Germline V CDR1 and CDR2: SGHNT, YENEEA. The CDR3 covers 15 residues.

This chain links TRBV28 with TRBJ2-1; the D call of TRBD2 rests on TCRdb alone, since no DNA is present to check it. The germline CDR1 and CDR2 sequences are MDHEN and SYDVKM. The CDR3 has 15 amino acids. CDR3 residues: CASSLRTSRWNEQFF.

The CDR3 region is CARPPGQGPEQYF. The J gene is TRBJ2-7, the V gene TRBV19; TCRdb picks TRBD1, but there is no DNA to check that call. Germline loops: CDR1 LNHDA, CDR2 SQIVND (reference sequence). This CDR3 is 13 amino acids long.

CDR3 loop: CASSYLPKAPGLNTEAFF. The J gene is TRBJ1-1, the V gene TRBV6-2 or TRBV6-3; TCRdb selects TRBD1, and the lack of DNA leaves this call unchecked. This CDR3 is 18 amino acids long. Germline-derived CDR1 and CDR2 are MNHEY and SVGEGT.

The rearrangement uses TRBV14 and TRBJ2-7. This CDR3 is 13 amino acids long. Germline V lookup: CDR1 SGHDN, CDR2 FVKESK. CDR3 sequence reads: CASSLRSTYEQYF.

This clonotype ranks as medium-sized in terms of frequency. V usage is TRBV4-1 and J usage is TRBJ2-1; TCRdb names TRBD2, which stays unverified in the absence of DNA. The CDR3 runs to 13 residues. Germline lookup yields CDR1 MGHRA and CDR2 YSYEKL. The CDR3 reads CASSPVGYNEQFF.

This chain joins TRBV25-1 and TRBJ1-1. Germline V gene sequence: CDR1 MGHDK, CDR2 SYGVNS. The CDR3 runs 13 residues. The CDR3 reads CASSETENTEAFF.

The genes are TRBV10-3 and TRBJ1-1; lacking DNA, the TRBD1 call made by TCRdb goes unchecked. The length of the CDR3 is 16 residues. The germline gives CDR1 ENHRY, CDR2 SYGVKD. CDR3: CAISREPQGVLAEAFF.

The V gene is TRBV4-1, the J gene TRBJ1-2; the D call from TCRdb, TRBD1, cannot be confirmed without DNA. CDR3 length: 13 amino acids. Per germline, CDR1 MGHRA and CDR2 YSYEKL. CDR3 loop: CASGSRVDYGYTF.

This sequence joins TRBV6-6 and TRBJ2-7; TCRdb selects TRBD2, and the lack of DNA leaves this call unchecked. The germline gives CDR1 MNHNY, CDR2 SVGAGI (reference sequence). This CDR3 is 13 amino acids long. The CDR3 sequence: CASSSGLHYEQYF.

V usage is TRBV7-2 and J usage is TRBJ2-1; with no DNA, the TCRdb D assignment of TRBD2 cannot be verified. The CDR3 consists of 17 residues. In germline, CDR1 is SGHTA, CDR2 FQGNSA. The CDR3 protein is CASSQDLEGGSYNEQFF.